This T cell receptor (beta chain) was found in a study of CD8+ T cells in alopecia areata (dated by TCRdb to about 2018). About the study as a whole: Treated patients were enrolled in an open-label pilot trial of oral tofacitinib at 5 to 10 mg twice daily for moderate-to-severe alopecia areata. Scalp clonality was compared among normal scalp (n=4), patchy alopecia areata scalp (n=8), and alopecia totalis/universalis scalp (n=8). Biopsies were taken from tofacitinib-treated patients at baseline and at 4 and 24 weeks of treatment, and a later scalp biopsy was taken in several of the tofacitinib-treated patients. High-throughput TCRbeta sequencing was used to examine T cell clonal expansion in alopecia areata in both the C3H/HeJ mouse model and human patients. For the treated patients, the SALT score, which quantifies what percentage of scalp surface area is affected, served as the measure of disease severity. Amplification of TCRbeta CDR3 regions was done by immunoSEQ multiplex PCR using 35 Vbeta forward primers and 13 Jbeta reverse primers. In humans, TCRbeta sequencing was performed on scalp tissue and on sorted CD4+ and CD8+ peripheral blood T cells from healthy controls and from patients with patchy or totalis/universalis alopecia areata. Patients stayed on tofacitinib for 6 to 18 months and then had 6 months of follow-up off drug so that delayed response and recurrence could be assessed. The RNA source kit depended on sample type: the PAXgene miRNA kit for fixed scalp, the miRNeasy kit for PBMCs, and the RNeasy kit for mouse skin.

The sample's time point label, in plain terms: less than five weeks on oral tofacitinib. The meaning of the sample's treatment or condition label: oral pan-JAK inhibitor, 5-10 mg twice daily. From alopecia areata patients, peripheral blood was collected along with lesional scalp punch biopsies. PBMCs were isolated by density centrifugation and stained for CD3, CD4 and CD8, and CD4+ and CD8+ T cells were sorted on a FACSAria. Worth noting for this clone: Its antigen has not been determined. It has no much larger one-base neighbor in the sample; base qualities were not kept.

Libraries were prepared through the immunoSEQ multiplex PCR assay. RNA was extracted from all samples and reverse transcribed into cDNA, which served as template for TCR sequencing. First-strand cDNA was synthesized using SuperScript III with a 2:1 mix of oligo-dT and random hexamers. A synthetic immune receptor repertoire was used to gauge amplification bias, and whatever bias remained was removed computationally. As for the authors' bioinformatics: After raw reads were preprocessed to remove errors, the CDR3 was defined following IMGT conventions as running from the conserved cysteine to phenylalanine. Clonality was computed by normalizing Shannon entropy by log2 of the number of productive unique TCRs and subtracting the result from 1. Whether each scalp clone was CD4 or CD8 was inferred by checking scalp TCRbeta sequences against the CD4 and CD8 repertoires from sorted blood. In its TCRdb copy, this immuneACCESS table keeps in-frame sequences only and misses some clones. Where compared with another copy, unresolved V genes explain less than half of these, and the others have no known cause. That table is the source of V, J and clone size, and D and trimming were worked out from the DNA. The sample table contains about 140,000 clones; only one count was recorded for 86% of them. About 13% of the sample comes from the top ten.

Sequences MNHEY (CDR1) and SMNVEV (CDR2) are obtained from the germline V gene (reference sequence). The CDR3 sequence holds 13 residues, the cysteine and phenylalanine included. The retained sequence is limited to the CDR3, 39 bases, with the frame set at the first base. At the junction V is shortened by 4 bases and J by 2 bases, with 9 bases in between. Overall study results and their limits: Higher clonality and more expanded CD8+ clones were observed in lesional scalp than in normal scalp, particularly in alopecia totalis/universalis, a finding suggestive of antigenic drive. Because the treated cohort was small and included a single nonresponder, larger studies are needed to assess links between baseline CD8+ expansion and response. Many expanded lesional clones were found to persist in scalp and blood during tofacitinib treatment, and relapse after treatment cessation may be partly explained by this persistence. Shared TCR sequences between patients were less evident than in mice, which may be partly attributable to HLA diversity in the patient population. Unlike mouse skin, which is dominated by gammadelta T cells, normal human skin has resident alphabeta T cells that are also sequenced, and this complicates analysis of the scalp TCR repertoire. Scalp clonality and the number of expanded CD8+ clones among the top 100 scalp clones were significantly decreased by tofacitinib.

The sequences come from CD8+ T cells sorted from blood, collected at week 4, from a patient treated with tofacitinib. The rearranged chain carries TRBV27 and TRBJ2-7; the D segment could be TRBD1, given 5 matching bases. The TCR was taken from a human donor with alopecia areata. CDR3 region: CASSWGQTYEQYF. Here is the DNA: TGTGCCAGCAGTTGGGGCCAGACCTACGAGCAGTACTTC.